These T cell receptor beta chains were read from a single sample in a study of cytomegalovirus exposure and HLA in healthy donors. The assay was immunoSEQ multiplex PCR, and TCRdb's table has in-frame clones only and misses some. This listing includes 75,000 to 85,000 clones. Sequencing input: PBMCs. These receptors were taken from a man younger than 35 in good health and CMV-seropositive. Each CDR3 is given with its conserved first and last residue. Fields, in order: D gene, V gene, J gene, CDR3 protein, CDR3 DNA. A D gene is named only where the DNA matches it firmly.

NA	TRBV4-2	TRBJ2-5	CASSQDPGDETQYF	TGTGCCAGCAGCCAAGATCCAGGGGACGAGACCCAGTACTTC
NA	TRBV7-8	TRBJ2-1	CASSQVRDILYNEQFF	TGTGCCAGCAGTCAAGTCCGGGACATATTATACAATGAGCAGTTCTTC
TRBD2	TRBV5-4	TRBJ2-7	CASRGRAGGEQYF	TGTGCCAGCAGAGGAAGGGCCGGGGGGGAGCAGTACTTC
NA	TRBV7-6	TRBJ1-1	CASSPSMGITEAFF	TGTGCCAGCAGCCCTAGCATGGGGATCACTGAAGCTTTCTTT
TRBD1	TRBV28	TRBJ1-5	CASSTVRDSDNQPQHF	TGTGCCAGCAGTACCGTGAGGGACAGCGACAATCAGCCCCAGCATTTT
TRBD1	TRBV28	TRBJ2-7	CASRRTGASYEQYF	TGTGCCAGCAGACGGACAGGGGCCTCCTACGAGCAGTACTTC
NA	TRBV9	TRBJ1-2	CASSVADRNYGYTF	TGTGCCAGCAGCGTAGCCGACAGAAACTATGGCTACACCTTC
TRBD2	TRBV6-4	TRBJ2-3	CASSDPGTSGEKDTQYF	TGTGCCAGCAGTGACCCTGGGACTAGCGGGGAGAAAGATACGCAGTATTTT
NA	TRBV5-1	TRBJ2-1	CASSLRLEENEQFF	TGCGCCAGCAGCTTGAGGTTAGAGGAGAATGAGCAGTTCTTC
NA	TRBV6-6	TRBJ1-2	CASSYLDRQTNYGYTF	TGTGCCAGCAGTTACCTCGACAGACAAACTAACTATGGCTACACCTTC
TRBD1	TRBV7-8	TRBJ2-7	CASSSPGTGGYEQYF	TGTGCCAGCAGCTCGCCCGGGACAGGGGGCTACGAGCAGTACTTC
NA	TRBV10-3	TRBJ2-5	CAISLDREGETQYF	TGTGCCATCAGTCTGGACAGGGAGGGAGAGACCCAGTACTTC
NA	TRBV5-6	TRBJ2-7	CASSLALNPNSYEQYF	TGTGCCAGCAGCTTGGCGCTTAACCCCAACTCCTACGAGCAGTACTTC
TRBD2	TRBV6-5	TRBJ2-1	CASRLAGSNEQFF	TGTGCCAGCAGGTTAGCGGGGAGTAATGAGCAGTTCTTC
NA	TRBV6-5	TRBJ2-1	CASSYSAQYNEQFF	TGTGCCAGCAGTTACTCGGCCCAGTACAATGAGCAGTTCTTC
NA	TRBV4-2	TRBJ1-2	CASSQDRGANGYTF	TGTGCCAGCAGCCAAGATCGGGGGGCCAATGGCTACACCTTC
TRBD1	TRBV19	TRBJ1-5	CASRTDRGWGQPQHF	TGTGCCAGTAGAACCGACAGGGGCTGGGGTCAGCCCCAGCATTTT
TRBD2	TRBV15	TRBJ2-1	CATSSGLADNGQFF	TGTGCCACCAGCTCGGGACTAGCGGACAATGGGCAGTTCTTC